This is a list of T cell receptor beta chains from one sample in a study of T cells in Graves' hyperthyroidism and ophthalmopathy. Each CDR3 protein is one row after TCRdb ran MiXCR on the multiplex PCR reads. The repertoire has roughly 510,000 distinct CDR3 sequences, over 45% of them found once; the top ten carry roughly 45%. Sequenced material: peripheral blood or thyroid tissue (not recorded which). These receptors were collected from an adult woman with Graves' disease, either hyperthyroidism or ophthalmopathy (not recorded which). The CDR3 runs from the conserved cysteine through the conserved F or W. A D gene is named only where the DNA matches it firmly. Some rows have no size entry. The others give once, few or many, or a class for an expanded clone.

v_gene	j_gene	abundance	d_gene	CDR3nt	CDR3aa
TRBV29-1	TRBJ2-5	NA	TRBD1	TGCAGCGTACAACCCGGGACAGGGATGGAGACCCAGTACTTC	CSVQPGTGMETQYF
TRBV2	TRBJ1-6	NA	TRBD1	TGTGCCAGCAGGAACGACAGGGTTTCACCCCTCCACTTT	CASRNDRVSPLHF
TRBV28	TRBJ1-2	few	NA	TGTGCCAGCAGTTCCCAGCAGGGGATCATATATGGCTACACCTTC	CASSSQQGIIYGYTF
TRBV7-8	TRBJ2-7	NA	NA	TGTGCCAGCAGCTTTGCGGTCGGCGAGCAGTACTTC	CASSFAVGEQYF
TRBV5-4	TRBJ1-2	NA	NA	TGTGCCAGCAGCCCTGGGCCCCAAGAGGTCTATGGCTACACCTTC	CASSPGPQEVYGYTF
TRBV5-6	TRBJ1-2	NA	TRBD1	TGTGCCAGCAGCTTGTATGCACAGGGGGTAAAGGGCTACACCTTC	CASSLYAQGVKGYTF
TRBV24-1	TRBJ1-2	NA	NA	TGTGCCAGCAGTTTCAGGGGCCTTGGCTATGGCTACACCTTC	CASSFRGLGYGYTF
TRBV19	TRBJ1-2	many	NA	TGTGCCAGTAGTATAATTTGGGCTAACTATGGCTACACCTTC	CASSIIWANYGYTF
TRBV12-3/TRBV12-4	TRBJ1-6	NA	TRBD1	TGTGCCAGCAGTCAAACGGGACAGAATTCACCCCTCCACTTT	CASSQTGQNSPLHF
TRBV10-3	TRBJ1-2	NA	NA	TGTGCCATCAGTGAGTCGAAGGACAGTGGCTACACCTTC	CAISESKDSGYTF
TRBV2	TRBJ2-7	NA	NA	TGCGCCAGCAGCTTGGATCCGCGGACCTACGAGCAGTACTTC	CASSLDPRTYEQYF
TRBV12-3/TRBV12-4	TRBJ1-6	many	TRBD1	TGTGCCAGCAGTCCGCATGGACAGGGAGGCAATTCACCCCTCCACTTT	CASSPHGQGGNSPLHF
TRBV10-2	TRBJ2-7	NA	TRBD1	TGCGCCAGCAAACGGACAGGGACCTCCTACGAGCAGTACTTC	CASKRTGTSYEQYF
TRBV20-1	TRBJ1-5	NA	NA	TGCAGTGCTAGGGGTACGGGAGGGCCACAGCATTTT	CSARGTGGPQHF
TRBV20-1	TRBJ2-7	many	NA	TGCAGTGCTAGAGCGGCTCTTACCTACGAGCAGTACTTC	CSARAALTYEQYF
TRBV5-1	TRBJ1-1	many	TRBD1	TGCGCCAGCAGCCTCCGGACAGGGGTTCTTGAAGCTTTCTTT	CASSLRTGVLEAFF
TRBV12-3/TRBV12-4	TRBJ1-1	NA	NA	TGTGCCAGCAGTTTTGAAAGTAACACTGAAGCTTTCTTT	CASSFESNTEAFF
TRBV19	TRBJ1-6	NA	TRBD1	TGTGCCAGTAGTAGCCGGGACAGGGATGCGCCCCTCCACTTT	CASSSRDRDAPLHF
TRBV20-1	TRBJ1-1	many	TRBD1	TGCAGTGCCACAACAGGGGGTAAAACTGAAGCTTTCTTT	CSATTGGKTEAFF
TRBV24-1	TRBJ1-4	NA	NA	TGTGCCACCAGTGACCTGACTAGCGGGAATGAAAAACTGTTTTTT	CATSDLTSGNEKLFF
TRBV11-2	TRBJ1-2	NA	NA	TGTGCCAGCAGTGAACCGGGACTCTATGGCTACACCTTC	CASSEPGLYGYTF
TRBV29-1	TRBJ2-7	NA	TRBD2	TGCAGCGCCCGTGCTAGAAGCGGGAGCTCCTACGAGCAGTACTTC	CSARARSGSSYEQYF